Below are 9 T cell receptor beta chains sequenced from a single sample in a study of CD8+ T cells in alopecia areata. TCR sequencing used cDNA made by reverse transcription of extracted RNA. Using immunoSEQ multiplex PCR, the repertoire was profiled, and TCRdb retains in-frame clones only, with some absent. The table has over 150,000 clones, about 55% seen once. The treatment denotes: oral pan-JAK inhibitor, 5-10 mg twice daily. The sequencing used CD8+ T cells sorted from blood, collected at week 24, from a patient treated with tofacitinib. The source is a human donor with alopecia areata.

The chain carries TRBV6-4 and TRBJ2-2; D is uncertain. There are 13 residues in the CDR3. The V end was cut by 3 bases, the J end by 6 bases, with 8 bases between. CDR1 MRHNA and CDR2 SNTAGT come from the germline V gene. The CDR3 loop is CASSESRSGELFF. The CDR3, as DNA: TGTGCCAGCAGTGAGTCCAGGTCCGGGGAGCTGTTTTTT.

The sample holds a few counts of this clone. This chain uses TRBV30 with TRBJ2-2; 11 positions agree with TRBD1. The CDR3 has 14 residues. Germline V lookup: CDR1 GTSNPN, CDR2 SVGIG (reference sequence). Losses at the gene ends were 7 bases for V and 6 bases for J; bases not matched to a gene: 7. CDR3 DNA sequence: TGTGCCTTCTCCCTGGGACAGGGGGCCGGGGAGCTGTTTTTT. This codes for CAFSLGQGAGELFF.

The CDR3 sequence: CASSSRTAAYGYTF. Here the CDR3 DNA reads TGTGCCAGTAGTTCCCGGACAGCAGCCTATGGCTACACCTTC. This chain links TRBV19 with TRBJ1-2, with D maybe TRBD1 (6 bases). Germline V gives CDR1 LNHDA, CDR2 SQIVND (reference sequence). Between the trimmed V and J ends, which lost 5 bases and 4 bases, there was a span of 14 bases. This CDR3 has 14 residues.

The chain uses TRBV2 and TRBJ1-5; D possibly corresponds to TRBD1 (5 bases). V lost 0 bases and J 3 bases, leaving 12 bases between the germline ends. This CDR3 has 16 residues. Looked up from germline, CDR1 is SNHLY and CDR2 is FYNNEI. The DNA for the CDR3 is TGTGCCAGCAGTGAAGCTCCGACAGCCTTCAATCAGCCCCAGCATTTT. It specifies CASSEAPTAFNQPQHF.

The chain uses TRBV7-9 and TRBJ2-3, with D hard to call. V lost 6 bases and J 6 bases, leaving 4 bases between the germline ends. This CDR3 is built from 10 residues. Germline V gene data show CDR1 as SEHNR and CDR2 as FQNEAQ (reference sequence). The CDR3 sequence: CASRGDTQYF. For the CDR3, the DNA is TGTGCCAGCAGAGGGGATACGCAGTATTTT.

The chain combines TRBV27 with TRBJ2-2, with D uncertain. With 1 base removed from V and 0 bases from J, the gap between germline ends came to 3 bases. This CDR3 is built from 14 residues. The germline V gene has CDR1 MNHEY and CDR2 SMNVEV (reference sequence). CDR3 protein: CASSLYSNTGELFF. The CDR3, as DNA: TGTGCCAGCAGTTTATACTCGAACACCGGGGAGCTGTTTTTT.

The chain links TRBV15 to TRBJ2-7, with D perhaps assigned TRBD1 or TRBD2 (6 bases each). The CDR3 covers 15 residues. V was trimmed by 1 base and J by 2 bases, leaving 12 bases between them. CDR1 is LNHNV, CDR2 YYDKDF, per germline (reference sequence). CDR3 protein: CATSRVRRGPYEQYF. The CDR3 region has the DNA TGTGCCACCAGCAGAGTCCGTCGGGGGCCCTACGAGCAGTACTTC.

This clone was detected once. The chain is built from TRBV4-1 and TRBJ2-1; D perhaps matches TRBD1 (6 bases). V was shortened by 3 bases and J by 8 bases, with 14 bases between the two germline ends. From germline, CDR1 is MGHRA and CDR2 YSYEKL. The CDR3 totals 14 residues. The CDR3 protein is CASSQAGEFDEQFF. For the CDR3, the DNA is TGCGCCAGCAGCCAGGCAGGGGAATTCGATGAGCAGTTCTTC.

V is TRBV5-6 and J is TRBJ2-6; D remains unclear. The V and J ends lost 0 bases and 5 bases respectively, with 0 bases between them. In germline, CDR1 is SGHDT, CDR2 YYEEEE. The CDR3 contains 12 residues. The CDR3 reads CASSLGANVLTF. The CDR3, as DNA: TGTGCCAGCAGCTTGGGGGCCAACGTCCTGACTTTC.